These 2 T cell receptor beta chains came from one sample sequenced in a study of T cells in Graves' hyperthyroidism and ophthalmopathy. The source material, RNA transcripts, was used to amplify TCR beta CDR3 regions. A first-round RT-PCR of the TCR CDR3 used the HTBI primer set. TCRdb itself ran the multiplex PCR reads through MiXCR, one entry per CDR3 protein. The sample shows some 500,000 distinct CDR3 sequences, over 13% of them seen only once. The material sequenced was blood. The origin of the receptors is a woman aged 18 to 35 with Graves' hyperthyroidism.

This clonotype was found many times. The gene calls are TRBV29-1 and TRBJ2-1; D may be TRBD2 (5 bases). CDR1 is SQVTM and CDR2 is ANQGSEA in the germline V gene. Deletions cut 6 bases from V and 7 bases from J, with 13 bases between. The CDR3 extends over 12 amino acids. The CDR3 loop reads CSVVRTSNEQFF. DNA for the CDR3: TGCAGCGTAGTAAGGACTTCGAATGAGCAGTTCTTC.

This clonotype was recorded at least ten times. The gene calls are TRBV20-1 and TRBJ1-4; weak D call: TRBD1 (6 bases). Germline assignment: CDR1 DFQATT and CDR2 SNEGSKA (reference sequence). The CDR3 consists of 14 residues. The V end was cut by 6 bases, the J end by 0 bases, with 11 bases between. The CDR3 protein is CSARDIATNEKLFF. The CDR3 DNA reads as TGCAGTGCCCGGGACATCGCAACTAATGAAAAACTGTTTTTT.